The present TCR beta chain was sequenced within a study of CD8 T cells in Susac syndrome. Study-wide context: Intravenous immunoglobulin alone or corticosteroids were being given to patients with Susac syndrome at blood draw, unless they were therapy-naive.

It was with random hexamers that about 0.45 to 1 ug RNA was reverse transcribed. The CDR3 of TCR beta was amplified by immunoSEQ multiplex PCR across 54 Vbeta and 13 Jbeta. TCRdb passed the immunoSEQ multiplex PCR reads through MiXCR, listing each CDR3 protein once. Of some 200,000 distinct CDR3 sequences in the sample, around 95% are singletons; the top ten hold 0.09% to 0.1%. Germline CDR1 is KGHDR and CDR2 is SFDVKD. The V and J ends lost 3 bases and 6 bases respectively, with 4 bases between them. The CDR3 loop spans 11 amino acids. The sample comprised CD4+ T cells from PBMCs. The chain employs TRBV24-1 and TRBJ2-5, with D unresolved. The TCR sequence derives from a human donor with Susac syndrome. Here the CDR3 DNA reads TGTGCCACCAGTGATGGCCAGACCCAGTACTTC. Translation: CATSDGQTQYF.